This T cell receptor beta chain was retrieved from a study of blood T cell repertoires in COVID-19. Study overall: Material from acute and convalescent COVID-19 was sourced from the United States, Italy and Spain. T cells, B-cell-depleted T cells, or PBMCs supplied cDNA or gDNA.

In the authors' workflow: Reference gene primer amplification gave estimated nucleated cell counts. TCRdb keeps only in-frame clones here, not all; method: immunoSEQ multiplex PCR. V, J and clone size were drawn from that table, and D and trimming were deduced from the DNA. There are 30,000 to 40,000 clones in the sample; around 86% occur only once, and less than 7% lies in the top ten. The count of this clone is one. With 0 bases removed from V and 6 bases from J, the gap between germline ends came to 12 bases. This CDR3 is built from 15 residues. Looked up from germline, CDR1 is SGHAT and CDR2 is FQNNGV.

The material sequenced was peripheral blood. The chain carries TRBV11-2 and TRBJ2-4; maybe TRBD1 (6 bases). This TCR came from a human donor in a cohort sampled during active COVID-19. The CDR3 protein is CASSLESGRGNIQYF. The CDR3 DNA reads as TGTGCCAGCAGCTTAGAATCGGGCAGGGGAAACATTCAGTACTTC.